The clone carrying this TCR beta chain was found many times. The antigen is not known. The sample comes from a study of T-cell reconstitution after alpha-beta-depleted transplantation in children. General observations from the study: Some patients' high day-60 TCRbeta diversity was traced to surviving recipient T cells and thymic progenitors. Newly produced T cells mostly accounted for T-cell counts and diversity one year post-transplant. It was reported that alpha-beta T cells came from several hundred expanded graft clones (about two months after transplant).

This CDR3 spans 12 amino acids. V lost 5 bases and J lost 7, with 12 bases in between. Germline loops: CDR1 DFQATT, CDR2 SNEGSKA (reference sequence). During its preparation, the TCRbeta library received unique molecular identifiers. TCRdb reprocessed the PCR reads with MiXCR, giving one entry per CDR3 protein. This sample has hundreds of thousands of distinct CDR3 sequences, with about an eighth found just once. The rearrangement links TRBV20-1 to TRBJ2-1; possible D gene TRBD2, 5 bases. The sequencing here drew on PBMCs, taken before TCRalphabeta/CD19-depleted stem cell transplant. This clonotype originated in a girl aged 2 to 9 with congenital amegakaryocytic thrombocytopenia, due to receive a stem cell transplant. The CDR3 bases are TGCAGTGCTCCGAGGGCTACAAATGAGCAGTTCTTC. It yields the protein CSAPRATNEQFF.